The 7 T cell receptor beta chains below were found in one sample sequenced in a study of blood T cell repertoires in COVID-19. TCRdb keeps only in-frame clones here, not all; method: immunoSEQ multiplex PCR. The sample yields 200,000 to 250,000 clones, approximately 89% seen once. The sequencing input was PBMCs or T cells enriched from blood (not recorded which). The source of these receptors is a woman aged 25 to 45 who had been exposed to COVID-19.

The chain is built from TRBV27 and TRBJ2-3; D is possibly TRBD2 (5 bases). Germline-derived CDR1 and CDR2 are MNHEY and SMNVEV (reference sequence). The length of the CDR3 is 14 residues. V was pared by 10 bases and J by 2 bases, with 16 bases between. Here the CDR3 DNA reads TGTGCCACCGTAGACTATACAACCACAGATACGCAGTATTTT. Its translation: CATVDYTTTDTQYF.

This chain links TRBV28 with TRBJ1-2; D unresolved. Germline values: CDR1 MDHEN, CDR2 SYDVKM. The V gene lost 7 bases and the J gene lost 5 bases, with 20 bases spanning the gap. CDR3 length: 15 amino acids. The CDR3 spells CASTTGEEAVYGYTF. DNA for the CDR3: TGTGCCAGCACAACCGGGGAGGAGGCAGTGTATGGCTACACCTTC.

This chain links TRBV11-2 with TRBJ1-1; 7 bases map to TRBD1. V shed 5 bases, J shed 5 bases, and the junction held 14 bases outside the gene matches. Per the germline V gene, CDR1 is SGHAT and CDR2 is FQNNGV. The CDR3 totals 16 residues. The CDR3 protein is CASSPTTGLVRTEAFF. CDR3 DNA: TGTGCCAGCAGCCCCACGACAGGGCTGGTCCGGACTGAAGCTTTCTTT.

This clone was seen just once. The chain uses TRBV11-2 and TRBJ2-7; D not resolved. V lost 3 bases and J lost 1, with 13 bases in between. Germline-derived CDR1 and CDR2 are SGHAT and FQNNGV. The CDR3 contains 15 residues. CDR3 sequence reads: CASSFFLGISYEQYF. In DNA form, the CDR3 reads TGTGCCAGCAGCTTCTTCCTAGGAATTTCCTACGAGCAGTACTTC.

This clone was seen just once. V is TRBV28 and J is TRBJ1-2; maybe TRBD1 (6 bases). The CDR3 extends over 12 amino acids. The germline V and J ends were trimmed by 5 bases and 6 bases, with 10 bases remaining between them. Germline V gene lookup returns CDR1 MDHEN and CDR2 SYDVKM. This chain's CDR3 is CASSLNRDGYTF. The CDR3 DNA is TGTGCCAGCAGTCTAAACAGGGATGGCTACACCTTC.

The chain employs TRBV7-9 and TRBJ2-3; 7 bases line up with TRBD1. CDR3 length: 18 amino acids. Germline V gene lookup returns CDR1 SEHNR and CDR2 FQNEAQ (reference sequence). The trim removed 2 bases at V and 0 bases at J, leaving 11 bases unmatched. CDR3 DNA sequence: TGTGCCAGCAGCTTACCTCAAAAGACAGGGTGGAGCACAGATACGCAGTATTTT. Amino acids: CASSLPQKTGWSTDTQYF.

This clone was detected only once. V is TRBV6-5 and J is TRBJ2-7; TRBD2 is a possible D gene (5 bases). V lost 4 bases and J lost 3, with 16 bases in between. Germline CDR1 is MNHEY and CDR2 is SVGAGI. CDR3 size: 15 residues. CDR3 bases: TGTGCCAGCAGTTTTGAGGGTCTTAAGGGCTACGAGCAGTACTTC. Its translation: CASSFEGLKGYEQYF.